This TCR beta chain was sequenced during a study of regulatory T cells in long-lasting Graves disease. This CDR3 is 16 amino acids long. Germline V gene lookup returns CDR1 LGHDT and CDR2 YNNKEL (reference sequence). Between the trimmed V and J ends, which lost 6 bases and 6 bases, there was a span of 23 bases. Indicated time point: newly diagnosed GD, antithyroid drugs for less than 3 months. The TCR library used RNA extracted from PBMCs. CDR3-region Arm-PCR and iRepertoire HTBI primers produced the TCR beta libraries. TCRdb recomputed calls from the multiplex PCR reads with MiXCR, one row per CDR3 protein. The sample has more than 450,000 distinct CDR3 sequences, approximately 12% seen once; the top ten hold 7.5% to 9%. These data were also reused for a study on T cells in Graves' hyperthyroidism and ophthalmopathy.

This material consisted of peripheral blood mononuclear cells (PBMCs), taken at new diagnosis, from a patient treated with antithyroid drugs. This sequence joins TRBV3-1 and TRBJ1-1; D might be TRBD1 (5 bases). The receptor comes from a young woman with Graves disease. This chain's CDR3 is CASSPVLGAGGAEAFF. The CDR3 region has the DNA TGTGCCAGCAGTCCTGTCCTCGGGGCGGGAGGGGCTGAAGCTTTCTTT.